Following are 2 T cell receptor beta chains from one sample sequenced in a study of PD-1 blockade in classical Hodgkin lymphoma. Every patient experienced relapse after autologous stem cell transplantation, and brentuximab vedotin exposure varied. Here immunoSEQ multiplex PCR was the method, and the copy in TCRdb shows in-frame clones only, minus some. The sample yields tens of thousands of clones, around 89% seen once. This sample comprised peripheral blood mononuclear cells (PBMCs), obtained at baseline. The receptors here all came from a human donor with classical Hodgkin lymphoma.

The rearrangement links TRBV5-4 to TRBJ2-5; tentatively, D is TRBD1 or TRBD2 (6 bases each). V gave up 4 bases and J gave up 5 bases, with 18 bases separating them. This CDR3 is built from 15 residues. Germline values: CDR1 SGHNT, CDR2 YYREEE (reference sequence). CDR3 sequence reads: CASSPSGRGRETQYF. The CDR3 coding sequence is TGTGCCAGCAGCCCCTCCGGTCGGGGGCGGGAGACCCAGTACTTC.

The V call is TRBV11-2, the J call TRBJ1-1; unclear D gene. Germline CDR1 reads SGHAT; CDR2 reads FQNNGV. V was shortened by 1 base and J by 7 bases, with 10 bases between the two germline ends. The CDR3 contains 13 residues. The CDR3 sequence is CASSLVALREAFF. DNA of the CDR3: TGTGCCAGCAGCTTAGTAGCCCTCCGTGAAGCTTTCTTT.